These 4 T cell receptor beta chains share one sample of origin, sequenced in a study of vaccination and CD4 T cells after COVID-19. These receptors are not linked to any known antigen. CD4+ T cells that had been cultured provided DNA sequenced with the Oncomine TCR Beta short-read assay. Each CDR3 protein is one row after TCRdb ran MiXCR on the PCR reads. The data show approximately 24,000 distinct CDR3 sequences, with about 40% seen just once and 11% held by the top ten. Sample treatment: roughly 10-day PBMC culture with coronavirus spike peptide pools or control peptides (ViraFEST assay). The sample was CD4+ T cells from blood, cultured in vitro. The receptors were sampled from a human donor who had recovered from COVID-19.

The chain couples TRBV5-1 to TRBJ2-7, with D maybe TRBD1 (5 bases). Trimming took 0 bases from V and 4 from J, leaving 14 bases between them. Germline V lookup: CDR1 SGHRS, CDR2 YFSETQ. The CDR3 runs 15 residues. CDR3: CASSLGAGLDYEQYF. The CDR3 region has the DNA TGCGCCAGCAGCTTGGGTGCAGGGTTAGATTACGAGCAGTACTTC. The full variable domain, rest sourced from reference TRBV5-1 and TRBJ2-7, is KAGVTQTPRYLIKTRGQQVTLSCSPISGHRSVSWYQQTPGQGLQFLFEYFSETQRNKGNFPGRFSGRQFSNSRSEMNVSTLELGDSALYLCASSLGAGLDYEQYFGPGTRLTVT.

The chain has TRBV12-3 or TRBV12-4 and TRBJ1-1; 7 bases match TRBD1. Trimming took 7 bases from V and 1 from J; bases not matched to a gene: 3. The CDR3 has 13 residues. CDR3 DNA sequence: TGTGCCAGCACCCGACAGGGGAACACTGAAGCTTTCTTT. Translated, it gives CASTRQGNTEAFF.

This clonotype was detected a few times. This sequence joins TRBV20-1 and TRBJ2-3; D call uncertain. Germline V gives CDR1 DFQATT, CDR2 SNEGSKA (reference sequence). V was shortened by 4 bases and J by 0 bases, with 14 bases between the two germline ends. The CDR3 contains 15 residues. CDR3 amino acids: CSAINRAPSTDTQYF. The DNA for the CDR3 is TGCAGTGCTATAAACCGGGCCCCCAGCACAGATACGCAGTATTTT.

In its sample, this clonotype was seen a few times. This chain connects TRBV30 to TRBJ2-7; D is undetermined. CDR3 size: 10 residues. Trimming cost V 5 bases and J 0 bases, with 2 bases left between them. CDR1 and CDR2 from the germline V gene are GTSNPN and SVGIG (reference sequence). CDR3: CAWGSYEQYF. The CDR3 DNA is TGTGCCTGGGGCTCCTACGAGCAGTACTTC.